Here is one TCR beta chain with its context. The target of this receptor is not known. Base qualities are not recorded, but no much larger clone differs from it by a single base. This sample is drawn from a study of CD8 T cells in Susac syndrome (dated by TCRdb to between 2018 and 2021). Context from the whole study: Whether CD8+ T cell activation and differentiation in Susac syndrome was antigen driven was tested using repertoire sequencing. The study compared CD8+ T cell repertoire clonality among 12 healthy donors, about 14 Susac syndrome patients and about 16 multiple sclerosis patients. General conclusions and limits of the study: The study acknowledged that relatively few individuals were included in the TCR sequencing and HLA analysis.

RNA was extracted using the RNeasy kit, and roughly 0.5 to 1 microgram was reverse transcribed with random hexamers. The immunoSEQ multiplex PCR assay, covering 54 Vbeta and 13 Jbeta segments, was used to amplify TCR beta CDR3 regions. PCR amplification bias was corrected using a synthetic template baseline for primer optimization and computational correction. The authors' analysis ran thus. Only productive sequences were kept, with reads annotated to V, D and J genes according to IMGT and analyzed in immunoSEQ Analyzer. Clonality was calculated as one minus the Shannon entropy normalized by log2 of the number of productive unique sequences. For each patient and control, public and private clones were evaluated within the 100 most prevalent clones. A clone was defined as Susac-specific if it was absent from the healthy and MS cohorts, from 950 to 1,300 published viral clones and from other ImmuneACCESS disease sequences. Using fastp at Q25 and MiXCR, TCRdb reprocessed the public reads and kept productive beta chains. Rows are combined by CDR3 protein, so each entry shows the most common genes and DNA. The V and J calls were determined by TCRdb, not by the authors. Within this sample are 100,000 to 150,000 distinct CDR3 sequences, with 93% of them counted one time only. Less than 0.4% of the sample goes to the ten largest clones.

Peripheral blood CD8+ and CD4+ T cells from healthy donors, Susac syndrome patients and multiple sclerosis patients were profiled using high-throughput TCR beta sequencing. Multiple sclerosis controls were treatment-naive patients with stable or active relapsing-remitting disease fulfilling revised McDonald criteria. Bulk CD8+ and CD4+ T cells were purified magnetically by negative isolation, whereas CD8+ TEMRA cells were enriched by FACS. Blood was drawn into EDTA tubes, processed within 24 hours, and PBMCs were isolated by density gradient centrifugation. PBMCs destined for TCR sequencing were cryopreserved in liquid nitrogen and later thawed in a 37 °C water bath. The sorted or isolated CD4+, CD8+ and CD8+ TEMRA cells reached a purity of at least 90%. From V the trimming removes 4 bases and from J it removes 8 bases, while the gene matches leave 4 bases of the junction unaccounted for. The CDR3 measures 13 amino acids from cysteine to phenylalanine. The read is trimmed to its CDR3 DNA, 39 bases read in frame from base 1. CDR1 and CDR2, looked up from the germline V gene, are MGHRA and YSYEKL.

The material sequenced was CD8+ T cells from PBMCs. The chain is encoded by TRBV4-1 joined to TRBJ2-1, with 8 bases in between that match TRBD1. The TCR originated in a human donor with multiple sclerosis. The nucleotides read TGCGCCAGCAGCCCCAGGGGGCACCATGAGCAGTTCTTC. Translated, this is CASSPRGHHEQFF.